This entry lists 21 T cell receptor beta chains sequenced from one sample in a study of T cell responses to AZD1222 COVID-19 vaccine. The repertoire was sequenced with immunoSEQ multiplex PCR; TCRdb's copy has only in-frame clones and lacks some. The sample has 110,000 or so clones, approximately 90% seen once. Sequenced here: peripheral blood, sampled 28 days after the second AZD1222 dose. The receptor set was obtained from an adult who received the AZD1222 COVID-19 vaccine.

The V call is TRBV19, the J call TRBJ2-7; maybe TRBD2 (6 bases). V was trimmed by 8 bases and J by 0 bases, leaving 11 bases between them. The CDR3 is 13 amino acids. In germline, CDR1 is LNHDA, CDR2 SQIVND (reference sequence). The CDR3 sequence is CASGAGISYEQYF. The CDR3 coding sequence is TGTGCCAGTGGCGCGGGAATCTCCTACGAGCAGTACTTC.

The rearrangement joins TRBV27 to TRBJ2-7; 9 bases fit TRBD1. Trimming cost V 1 base and J 2 bases; bases outside gene matches: 3. This CDR3 is built from 15 residues. The germline V gene has CDR1 MNHEY and CDR2 SMNVEV (reference sequence). The CDR3 DNA follows: TGTGCCAGCAGTTTATTGGGACAGGGTACCTACGAGCAGTACTTC. This sequence encodes CASSLLGQGTYEQYF.

The chain couples TRBV6-5 to TRBJ2-3, with TRBD1 matching over 9 bases. Looked up from germline, CDR1 is MNHEY and CDR2 is SVGAGI. Germline trimming cut 8 bases from V and 4 bases from J; bases unmatched to any gene: 7. The CDR3 runs 14 residues. The CDR3 DNA follows: TGTGCCAGCTTCCGGGACAGGGTCGCAGATACGCAGTATTTT. Translating it yields CASFRDRVADTQYF.

This clone was detected only once. V usage is TRBV19 and J usage is TRBJ1-2, with D hard to call. The ends were cut back, 7 bases at V and 3 bases at J, with 15 bases in the middle. This CDR3 is 14 amino acids long. Germline V gene data show CDR1 as LNHDA and CDR2 as SQIVND (reference sequence). DNA of the CDR3: TGTGCCAGTATCCCGGGAGGAACTGACTATGGCTACACCTTC. Its protein is CASIPGGTDYGYTF.

CDR3 loop: CASSLKPPRGAGYEQYF. The DNA of the CDR3 is TGTGCCAGCAGTTTAAAACCTCCGAGGGGCGCGGGGTACGAGCAGTACTTC. The rearrangement links TRBV27 to TRBJ2-7, with D possibly being TRBD2 (6 bases). The CDR3 consists of 17 residues. Germline CDR1 and CDR2: MNHEY and SMNVEV (reference sequence). V dropped 2 bases and J dropped 4 bases, with 21 bases sitting between them.

The gene calls are TRBV12-5 and TRBJ1-1, with D hard to call. Germline V gene data show CDR1 as LGHNT and CDR2 as FRNRAP. Trimming stripped 4 bases from V and 11 bases from J, with 17 bases between. The CDR3 has 13 amino acids. The CDR3, as DNA: TGTGCTAGTGGTTCTTCCACGGTTCGCGGGGCTTTCTTT. Encoded protein: CASGSSTVRGAFF.

The rearrangement uses TRBV11-2 and TRBJ1-1; D not certain. In germline, CDR1 is SGHAT, CDR2 FQNNGV. The CDR3 covers 13 residues. The V end lost 2 bases, the J end lost 8 bases, and 12 bases lay between the germline ends. CDR3 protein: CASSLSLGFEAFF. The CDR3 bases are TGTGCCAGCAGCTTATCTCTTGGATTCGAAGCTTTCTTT.

V usage is TRBV7-2 and J usage is TRBJ2-7; D uncertain. Per germline, CDR1 SGHTA and CDR2 FQGNSA. The CDR3 contains 13 residues. Trimming removed 8 bases at V and 0 bases at J, with 11 bases between. The CDR3 sequence is CASGISFSYEQYF. As DNA, the CDR3 is TGTGCCAGCGGGATTTCCTTCTCCTACGAGCAGTACTTC.

The sample holds a few counts of this clone. The chain recombines TRBV7-3 with TRBJ1-1, with D unresolved. Trimming left V 5 bases short and J 10 bases short, with 14 bases between. The germline V gene encodes CDR1 SGHTA and CDR2 FQGTGA. CDR3 length equals 12 residues. The CDR3 is CASSSIPGGAFF. DNA of the CDR3: TGTGCCAGCAGCAGTATCCCAGGCGGAGCTTTCTTT.

A remark on this clone: The conserved closing phenylalanine or tryptophan is absent in this CDR3, likely reflecting a read error. The DNA is omitted, as the CDR3 cannot be located on it reliably, and the CDR3 follows TCRdb's listing. V gene TRBV30 combines with J gene TRBJ1-4. The CDR3 is 10 amino acids long, termini counted. Germline lookup yields CDR1 GTSNPN and CDR2 SVGIG (reference sequence). The CDR3 is CAWSVRRSGA.

This sequence joins TRBV29-1 and TRBJ1-1; D remains unclear. The CDR3 is made up of 8 amino acids. The germline CDR1 and CDR2 sequences are SQVTM and ANQGSEA. Trimming pared 4 bases from V and 11 bases from J, leaving 5 bases between. The DNA of the CDR3 is TGCAGCGTTGGGCGGGCTTTCTTT. It encodes CSVGRAFF.

This sequence joins TRBV19 and TRBJ1-3; D is ambiguous. CDR3 size: 12 residues. Per the germline V gene, CDR1 is LNHDA and CDR2 is SQIVND (reference sequence). V shed 0 bases and J shed 4 bases, with 1 base lying between them. CDR3 sequence reads: CASSIDGNTIYF. As DNA, the CDR3 is TGTGCCAGTAGTATAGACGGAAACACCATATATTTT.

The chain links TRBV7-9 to TRBJ1-6, with D possibly TRBD1 on 5 matching bases. Germline CDR1 SEHNR, CDR2 FQNEAQ (reference sequence). This CDR3 region has 13 residues. V lost 5 bases, J lost 8 bases, and 10 bases lay in between. Written as DNA, the CDR3 is TGTGCCAGCAGCGAGACAGAATATTCACCCCTCCACTTT. It is translated as CASSETEYSPLHF.

The rearrangement joins TRBV15 to TRBJ1-4; D call uncertain. V lost 9 bases to trimming and J lost 5 bases, with 16 bases between them. Germline V gene lookup returns CDR1 LNHNV and CDR2 YYDKDF (reference sequence). This CDR3 region has 14 residues. The CDR3 DNA follows: TGTGCCACGGATAACAGTGCTCGGAATGAAAAACTGTTTTTT. This sequence encodes CATDNSARNEKLFF.

The rearrangement links TRBV5-1 to TRBJ2-2; 15 nucleotides align to TRBD2. The CDR3 consists of 17 residues. V shed 3 bases, J shed 8 bases, and the junction held 8 bases outside the gene matches. Germline values: CDR1 SGHRS, CDR2 YFSETQ. For the CDR3, the DNA is TGCGCCAGCAGCTCGGGACTAGCGGGGGGCCTTGGAGGGGAGCTGTTTTTT. Its protein product is CASSSGLAGGLGGELFF.

J is TRBJ1-4 and V is TRBV10-3, with TRBD1 as a possible D gene (6 bases). Germline CDR1 is ENHRY and CDR2 is SYGVKD. The V and J ends lost 6 bases and 5 bases respectively, with 10 bases between them. The CDR3 is made up of 13 amino acids. The DNA for the CDR3 is TGTGCCATCAGGGACAGTCCAAATGAAAAACTGTTTTTT. This encodes CAIRDSPNEKLFF.

This chain uses TRBV5-8 with TRBJ2-1; D tentatively reads TRBD1 or TRBD2 (5 bases each). Germline V gene sequence: CDR1 SGHTS, CDR2 YDEGEE. Trimming shortened V by 4 bases and J by 0 bases, and 11 bases separated the two germline ends. The CDR3 is made up of 15 amino acids. CDR3 DNA sequence: TGTGCCAGCAGCCCCGGGACCGCCTCCTACAATGAGCAGTTCTTC. Its translation is CASSPGTASYNEQFF.

The V call is TRBV18, the J call TRBJ2-1; D may be TRBD2 (5 bases). Germline-derived CDR1 and CDR2 are KGHSH and LQKENI. Trimming took 6 bases from V and 0 from J, leaving 15 bases between them. This CDR3 region has 16 residues. The CDR3 sequence: CASSTTELSSYNEQFF. The CDR3 nucleotides are TGTGCCAGCTCGACTACAGAATTAAGCTCCTACAATGAGCAGTTCTTC.

The gene calls are TRBV11-3 and TRBJ2-7, with TRBD2 matching 7 bases. Germline CDR1 and CDR2: SGHNT and YENEEA. J was trimmed by 1 base and V by 10 bases; bases with no gene match: 7. This CDR3 comprises 13 residues. As DNA, the CDR3 is TGTGCCACCACCGGGACTAAATCCTACGAGCAGTACTTC. Its protein is CATTGTKSYEQYF. The full variable domain, completed using reference TRBV11-3 and TRBJ2-7, is EAGVVQSPRYKIIEKKQPVAFWCNPISGHNTLYWYLQNLGQGPELLIRYENEEAVDDSQLPKDRFSAERLKGVDSTLKIQPAELGDSAVYLCATTGTKSYEQYFGPGTRLTVT.

This clone has only a few counts. The DNA of the CDR3 is TGTGCCAGCAGCACGGCGGAATCCTACGAGCAGTACTTC. Its translation is CASSTAESYEQYF. The chain joins TRBV2 to TRBJ2-7; D is uncertain. The germline V and J ends were trimmed by 6 bases and 1 base, with 10 bases remaining between them. Germline CDR1 is SNHLY and CDR2 is FYNNEI. The CDR3 length is 13 residues. Variable domain in full (rest from reference TRBV2 and TRBJ2-7): EPEVTQTPSHQVTQMGQEVILRCVPISNHLYFYWYRQILGQKVEFLVSFYNNEISEKSEIFDDQFSVERPDGSNFTLKIRSTKLEDSAMYFCASSTAESYEQYFGPGTRLTVT.

Only a few counts were recorded for this clone. The CDR3 protein is CASSLDYRGYGYTF. CDR3 DNA: TGTGCCAGCAGCTTAGATTACAGGGGCTATGGCTACACCTTC. The chain couples TRBV7-2 to TRBJ1-2; 7 bases map to TRBD1. The V segment lost 1 base and the J segment 4 bases; nucleotides outside the gene matches: 3. Germline CDR1 and CDR2: SGHTA and FQGNSA. The CDR3 runs 14 residues.